Listed below are T cell receptor beta chains from one sample, sequenced in a study of blood T cell repertoires in COVID-19. Libraries were prepared by immunoSEQ multiplex PCR; TCRdb keeps only in-frame clonotypes and omits some of them. Among 190,000 or so clones listed, about 87% were seen once. The sample comprised PBMCs or T cells enriched from blood (not recorded which). These receptors came from a man between 18 and 35 years old with acute COVID-19. Both conserved end residues are part of each CDR3. The order of the fields is D gene, V gene, J gene, CDR3 protein, CDR3 DNA. D genes are given only for firm matches.

d_call: -; v_call: TRBV19; j_call: TRBJ2-6; cdr3_aa: CASSTPWGSAVRGANVLTF; cdr3_nt: TGTGCCAGTAGTACACCTTGGGGCAGCGCCGTGAGGGGGGCCAACGTCCTGACTTTC
d_call: TRBD1; v_call: TRBV7-9; j_call: TRBJ1-1; cdr3_aa: CASSLPRQGPNTEAFF; cdr3_nt: TGTGCCAGCAGCTTGCCCCGACAGGGACCGAACACTGAAGCTTTCTTT
d_call: -; v_call: TRBV18; j_call: TRBJ1-1; cdr3_aa: CASSRDGLPNTEAFF; cdr3_nt: TGTGCCAGCTCACGAGATGGACTTCCGAACACTGAAGCTTTCTTT
d_call: -; v_call: TRBV14; j_call: TRBJ1-2; cdr3_aa: CASSQEMGGSGYTF; cdr3_nt: TGTGCCAGCAGCCAAGAAATGGGGGGGTCTGGCTACACCTTC
d_call: -; v_call: TRBV19; j_call: TRBJ2-1; cdr3_aa: CASSILANNEQFF; cdr3_nt: TGTGCCAGTAGTATACTAGCGAACAATGAGCAGTTCTTC
d_call: TRBD1; v_call: TRBV4-1; j_call: TRBJ2-7; cdr3_aa: CASSQVATGPYEQYF; cdr3_nt: TGCGCCAGCAGCCAAGTTGCGACAGGGCCCTACGAGCAGTACTTC
d_call: TRBD1; v_call: TRBV11-3; j_call: TRBJ2-4; cdr3_aa: CASSLRTGAANPKNIQYF; cdr3_nt: TGTGCCAGCAGCTTAAGGACAGGGGCCGCAAACCCCAAAAACATTCAGTACTTC
d_call: TRBD1; v_call: TRBV2; j_call: TRBJ1-5; cdr3_aa: CASSGQGLVQPQHF; cdr3_nt: TGTGCCAGCAGTGGACAGGGGCTGGTTCAGCCCCAGCATTTT
d_call: TRBD2; v_call: TRBV4-1; j_call: TRBJ2-1; cdr3_aa: CASSQVAGGRNNEQFF; cdr3_nt: TGCGCCAGCAGCCAAGTTGCGGGAGGTAGGAACAATGAGCAGTTCTTC
d_call: TRBD1; v_call: TRBV7-9; j_call: TRBJ1-1; cdr3_aa: CASSPGTGIITEAFF; cdr3_nt: TGTGCCAGCAGCCCCGGGACAGGGATAATCACTGAAGCTTTCTTT
d_call: -; v_call: TRBV28; j_call: TRBJ1-1; cdr3_aa: CASSSAEGGSTEAFF; cdr3_nt: TGTGCCAGCAGTTCGGCCGAAGGGGGATCCACTGAAGCTTTCTTT
d_call: -; v_call: TRBV19; j_call: TRBJ1-3; cdr3_aa: CASSIAGSSGNTIYF; cdr3_nt: TGTGCCAGTAGTATTGCTGGGAGCTCTGGAAACACCATATATTTT
d_call: TRBD2; v_call: TRBV4-3; j_call: TRBJ2-7; cdr3_aa: CASSQATGTSGRGAYEQYF; cdr3_nt: TGCGCCAGCAGCCAAGCGACCGGGACTAGCGGGAGAGGGGCCTACGAGCAGTACTTC
d_call: -; v_call: TRBV14; j_call: TRBJ2-1; cdr3_aa: CASSPGLPPNEQFF; cdr3_nt: TGTGCCAGCAGCCCGGGACTCCCCCCCAATGAGCAGTTCTTC
d_call: TRBD2; v_call: TRBV11-3; j_call: TRBJ2-2; cdr3_aa: CASSLAGALYTGELFF; cdr3_nt: TGTGCCAGCAGCTTGGCGGGAGCTCTTTACACCGGGGAGCTGTTTTTT